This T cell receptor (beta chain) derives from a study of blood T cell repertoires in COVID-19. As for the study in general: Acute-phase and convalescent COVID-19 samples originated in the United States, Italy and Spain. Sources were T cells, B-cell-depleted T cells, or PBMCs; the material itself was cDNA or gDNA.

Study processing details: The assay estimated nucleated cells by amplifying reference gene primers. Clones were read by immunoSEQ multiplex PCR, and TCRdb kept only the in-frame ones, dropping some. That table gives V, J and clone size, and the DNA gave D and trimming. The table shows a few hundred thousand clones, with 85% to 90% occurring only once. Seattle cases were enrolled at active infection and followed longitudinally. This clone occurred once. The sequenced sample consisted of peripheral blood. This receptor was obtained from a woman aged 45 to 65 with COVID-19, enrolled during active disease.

In DNA, the CDR3 is TGTGCCAGCACAGACCCCCGACAGGGGTCTAATGAAAAACTGTTTTTT. This translates into CASTDPRQGSNEKLFF. The chain combines TRBV25-1 with TRBJ1-4; TRBD1 agrees at 8 bases. The J segment lost 3 bases and the V segment lost 7 bases, leaving 10 bases of the junction unmatched. In germline, CDR1 is MGHDK, CDR2 SYGVNS. This CDR3 has 16 amino acids.